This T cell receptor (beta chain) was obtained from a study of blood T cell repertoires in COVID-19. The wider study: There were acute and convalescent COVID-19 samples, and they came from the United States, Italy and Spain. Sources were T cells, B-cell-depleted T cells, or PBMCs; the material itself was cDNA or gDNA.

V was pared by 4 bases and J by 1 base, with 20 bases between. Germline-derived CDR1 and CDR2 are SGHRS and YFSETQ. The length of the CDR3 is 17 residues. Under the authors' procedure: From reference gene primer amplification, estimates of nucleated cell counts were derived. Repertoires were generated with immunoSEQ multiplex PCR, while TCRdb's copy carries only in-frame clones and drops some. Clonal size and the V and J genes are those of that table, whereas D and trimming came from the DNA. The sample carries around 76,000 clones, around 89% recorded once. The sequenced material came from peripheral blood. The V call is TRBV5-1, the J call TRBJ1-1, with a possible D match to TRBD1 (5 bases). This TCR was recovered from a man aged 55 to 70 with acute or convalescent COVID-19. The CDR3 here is CASSPDRRGNRNTEAFF. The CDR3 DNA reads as TGCGCCAGCAGCCCGGACCGCCGGGGGAACAGGAACACTGAAGCTTTCTTT. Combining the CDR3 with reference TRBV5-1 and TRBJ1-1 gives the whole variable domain KAGVTQTPRYLIKTRGQQVTLSCSPISGHRSVSWYQQTPGQGLQFLFEYFSETQRNKGNFPGRFSGRQFSNSRSEMNVSTLELGDSALYLCASSPDRRGNRNTEAFFGQGTRLTVV.